One sample yielded the 5 T cell receptor beta chains listed below, sequenced in a study of blood T cell repertoires in COVID-19. Sequenced by immunoSEQ multiplex PCR; TCRdb stores in-frame clones only, minus some. The repertoire holds 72,000 or so clones, with 75% to 90% as singletons. Material: peripheral blood. The receptors stem from a woman older than 75 with active or convalescent COVID-19.

The J gene is TRBJ1-4, the V gene TRBV19, with 7 bases that match TRBD1. The germline CDR1 and CDR2 sequences are LNHDA and SQIVND (reference sequence). V lost 7 bases, J lost 6 bases, and 11 bases stayed unmatched. This CDR3 has 15 amino acids. CDR3 region: CASTRGGTAHEKLFF. The DNA of the CDR3 is TGTGCCAGTACCCGAGGAGGGACAGCTCATGAAAAACTGTTTTTT.

The chain recombines TRBV6-5 with TRBJ1-6, with D hard to call. Deletions cut 0 bases from V and 7 bases from J, with 10 bases between. In germline, CDR1 is MNHEY, CDR2 SVGAGI. This CDR3 comprises 15 residues. CDR3 nucleotide sequence: TGTGCCAGCAGTTACTCGACGGGGATCAATTCACCCCTCCACTTT. Protein product: CASSYSTGINSPLHF.

A word on this clone: The sample holds other DNA sequences that translate to the same CDR3. This chain uses TRBV12-3 or TRBV12-4 with TRBJ2-5, with D unresolved. The CDR3 is made up of 11 amino acids. V dropped 3 bases and J dropped 4 bases, with 3 bases sitting between them. The CDR3 DNA reads TGTGCCAGCAGTTTGAGAGAGACCCAGTACTTC. Translated: CASSLRETQYF.

V and J are TRBV7-2 and TRBJ1-6; no clear D gene. Trimming stripped 0 bases from V and 6 bases from J, with 9 bases between. Germline V gene data show CDR1 as SGHTA and CDR2 as FQGNSA. This CDR3 comprises 15 residues. Written as DNA, the CDR3 is TGTGCCAGCAGCTTAGCCGGGGTGTTTAATTCACCCCTCCACTTT. This sequence encodes CASSLAGVFNSPLHF.

V gene TRBV11-2 combines with J gene TRBJ2-5; the match to TRBD1 covers 9 bases. The V and J ends lost 5 bases and 4 bases, in that order; junction bases with no gene match: 11. Germline V gives CDR1 SGHAT, CDR2 FQNNGV. The CDR3 has 16 amino acids. The CDR3 is CASSPPGTGWLETQYF. The CDR3 DNA is TGTGCCAGCAGCCCCCCCGGGACAGGGTGGCTAGAGACCCAGTACTTC. The full variable domain, its missing parts supplied by reference TRBV11-2 and TRBJ2-5, is EAGVAQSPRYKIIEKRQSVAFWCNPISGHATLYWYQQILGQGPKLLIQFQNNGVVDDSQLPKDRFSAERLKGVDSTLKIQPAKLEDSAVYLCASSPPGTGWLETQYFGPGTRLLVL.